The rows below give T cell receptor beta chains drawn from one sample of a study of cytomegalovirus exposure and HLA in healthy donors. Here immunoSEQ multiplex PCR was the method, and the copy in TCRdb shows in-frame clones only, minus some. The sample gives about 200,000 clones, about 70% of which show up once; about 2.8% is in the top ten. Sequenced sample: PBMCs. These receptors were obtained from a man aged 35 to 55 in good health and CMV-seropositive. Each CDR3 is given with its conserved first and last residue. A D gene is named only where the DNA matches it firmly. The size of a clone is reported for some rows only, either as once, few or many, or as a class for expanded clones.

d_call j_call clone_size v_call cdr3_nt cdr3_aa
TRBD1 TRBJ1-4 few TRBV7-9 TGTGCCAGCAGTCAAATCGACAGGGAAGTTGAAAAACTGTTTTTT CASSQIDREVEKLFF
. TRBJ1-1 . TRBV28 TGTGCCAGCAGCCGGGGTGGGACAAACACTGAAGCTTTCTTT CASSRGGTNTEAFF
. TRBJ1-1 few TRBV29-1 TGCAGCGTTTTTCGGACAGCCACTGAAGCTTTCTTT CSVFRTATEAFF
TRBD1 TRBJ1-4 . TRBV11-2 TGTGCCAGCAGCTTGGGACAGCAGCTAGATGAAAAACTGTTTTTT CASSLGQQLDEKLFF
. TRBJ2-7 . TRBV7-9 TGTGCCAGCAGCTTAGGGGGGGAAATCCACGAGCAGTACTTC CASSLGGEIHEQYF
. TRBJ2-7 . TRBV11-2 TGTGCCAGCAGCTTAGGAGACGGGACCTACGAGCAGTACTTC CASSLGDGTYEQYF
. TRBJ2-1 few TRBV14 TGTGCCTCCTGGCCCCAGGGCTACAATGAGCAGTTCTTC CASWPQGYNEQFF
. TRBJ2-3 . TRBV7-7 TGTGCCAGCAGCTTGGGTGGCAGGGGGACTGATACGCAGTATTTT CASSLGGRGTDTQYF
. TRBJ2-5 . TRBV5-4 TGTGCCAGCAGCGCCCCGCTCCCGGGGACAAGCCGAGAGACCCAGTACTTC CASSAPLPGTSRETQYF
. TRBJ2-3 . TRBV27 TGTGCCAGCAGTTCGCAAGACTCGAATACGCAGTATTTT CASSSQDSNTQYF
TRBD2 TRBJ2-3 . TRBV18 TGTGCCAGCTCACCACCTCCCGGGACTAGCGGGGAAACTAGCACAGATACGCAGTATTTT CASSPPPGTSGETSTDTQYF
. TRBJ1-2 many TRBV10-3 TGTGCCATCAGTGACCCGGACAGAACGGCTAACTATGGCTACACCTTC CAISDPDRTANYGYTF
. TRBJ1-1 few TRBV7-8 TGTGCCAGCAGCTTAGCGTTGCGGGTCTCCATGAACACTGAAGCTTTCTTT CASSLALRVSMNTEAFF
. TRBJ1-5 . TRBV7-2 TGTGCCAGCAGCTTAGGGCCCGACAGAGGTCAGCCCCAGCATTTT CASSLGPDRGQPQHF
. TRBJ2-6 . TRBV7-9 TGTGCCAGCAGCTTTTGGCCTGGGGCCAACGTCCTGACTTTC CASSFWPGANVLTF
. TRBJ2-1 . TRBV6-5 TGTGCCAGCAGCGGCAGGAGCGGTGAGCAGTTCTTC CASSGRSGEQFF
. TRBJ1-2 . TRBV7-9 TGTGCCAGCAGCTCTAAACAGGGCGATGGCTACACCTTC CASSSKQGDGYTF
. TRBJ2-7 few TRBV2 TGTGCCAGCAGTAAGGAGATAACTCTTTACGAGCAGTACTTC CASSKEITLYEQYF
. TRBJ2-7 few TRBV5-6 TGTGCCAGCAGCAGGAGGACAGCCAGCTCCTACGAGCAGTACTTC CASSRRTASSYEQYF
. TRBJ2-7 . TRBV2 TGTGCCAGCGCCGTTGAATTGACAGCTCAAATTGACGAGCAGTACTTC CASAVELTAQIDEQYF
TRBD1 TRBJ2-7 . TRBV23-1 TGCGCCAGCAGGACAGGGGACCAAGGATTCGAGCAGTACTTC CASRTGDQGFEQYF
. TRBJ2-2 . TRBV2 TGTGCCAGCAGTGGGGCCCCTGGTAGCACCGGGGAGCTGTTTTTT CASSGAPGSTGELFF
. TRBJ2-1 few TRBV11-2 TGTGCCAGCAGCTTAGATCTCGAGCAGTTCTTC CASSLDLEQFF